These 25 T cell receptor beta chains share one sample of origin, sequenced in a study of read filtering for tumor transcriptome and immune sequencing. This library used approximately 0.4 ug RNA and molecular barcoded adaptors spanning alpha/delta and beta/gamma chains. TCRdb re-called the reads with MiXCR, one entry per CDR3 protein. Among around 40,000 distinct CDR3 sequences listed, 12% to 15% were seen once. Sequenced material: a population of CD138-negative cells sorted from bone marrow. Receptor source: a donor at least 40 years old with multiple myeloma.

As for this clonotype: This could be a read error, since a much larger clone is one nucleotide away. The chain carries TRBV20-1 and TRBJ2-1, with 10 bases aligning to TRBD2. Looked up from germline, CDR1 is DFQATT and CDR2 is SNEGSKA (reference sequence). This CDR3 has 16 residues. CDR3 in DNA: TGCAGTGCGGTTAGAGTTCGAACTAGCGGGACGAATGAGCAGCTCTTC. It encodes CSAVRVRTSGTNEQLF.

This chain links TRBV10-2 with TRBJ2-7; 8 nucleotides agree with TRBD2. The CDR3 is 13 residues long. The ends lost 11 bases at V and 9 bases at J; junction bases unmatched: 15. Germline assignment: CDR1 WSHSY and CDR2 SAAADI. DNA for the CDR3: TGCGCCTGCGACGCGGGACTAGGGGAGGGGCAGTACTTC. Protein product: CACDAGLGEGQYF.

This clonotype was seen many times. The J gene is TRBJ2-2, the V gene TRBV3-1; no clear D. V was pared by 4 bases and J by 5 bases, with 5 bases between. CDR3 length: 12 residues. CDR1 is LGHDT and CDR2 is YNNKEL in the germline V gene (reference sequence). CDR3 in DNA: TGTGCCAGCAGCCGAAGTACCGGGGAGCTGTTTTTT. It encodes CASSRSTGELFF. The full variable domain, completed using reference TRBV3-1 and TRBJ2-2, is DTAVSQTPKYLVTQMGNDKSIKCEQNLGHDTMYWYKQDSKKFLKIMFSYNNKELIINETVPNRFSPKSPDKAHLNLHINSLELGDSAVYFCASSRSTGELFFGEGSRLTVL.

This clonotype was seen a handful of times. This chain links TRBV4-1 with TRBJ1-5; D unclear. Per the germline V gene, CDR1 is MGHRA and CDR2 is YSYEKL. The V end lost 5 bases, the J end lost 0 bases, and 11 bases lay between the germline ends. The CDR3 extends over 15 amino acids. This CDR3 reads CASSMDVNSNQPQHF. For the CDR3, the DNA is TGCGCCAGCAGCATGGACGTGAATAGCAATCAGCCCCAGCATTTT.

In this sample, this clonotype turned up many times. The rearrangement uses TRBV5-1 and TRBJ2-5; D gene ambiguous. Per the germline V gene, CDR1 is SGHRS and CDR2 is YFSETQ. The CDR3 has 14 residues. Trimming pared 0 bases from V and 0 bases from J, leaving 6 bases between. The CDR3 is CASSLAGNQETQYF. Written as DNA, the CDR3 is TGCGCCAGCAGCTTGGCCGGCAACCAAGAGACCCAGTACTTC.

This clonotype occurred many times. This sequence joins TRBV12-3 or TRBV12-4 and TRBJ2-7, with 7 bases fitting TRBD2. The junction had 8 bases not matched to a gene; V was cut back by 2 bases and J by 7 bases. There are 14 residues in the CDR3. Written as DNA, the CDR3 is TGTGCCAGCAGTTTATCGGCGGGAGCGGGTGAGCAGTACTTC. This sequence encodes CASSLSAGAGEQYF.

In its sample, this clonotype was seen many times. The chain is built from TRBV6-2 or TRBV6-3 and TRBJ2-2; a possible D gene is TRBD2 (5 bases). Per the germline V gene, CDR1 is MNHEY and CDR2 is SVGEGT. Trimming removed 7 bases at V and 5 bases at J, with 11 bases between. The length of the CDR3 is 13 residues. The CDR3 DNA sequence: TGTGCCAGCACCTACCGGGGAACCGGGGAGCTGTTTTTT. Its translation is CASTYRGTGELFF.

This clonotype was seen at least ten times. The chain uses TRBV6-2 or TRBV6-3 and TRBJ2-7; TRBD1 agrees at 8 bases. This CDR3 comprises 13 residues. The V gene end was trimmed by 7 bases and the J gene end by 5 bases; junction bases not matched to a gene: 7. Per germline, CDR1 MNHEY and CDR2 SVGEGT. CDR3 sequence (DNA): TGTGCCAGCACCCTGACAGGGGTCCACGAGCAGTACTTC. Amino acids: CASTLTGVHEQYF.

This clonotype was detected ten times or more. The rearrangement uses TRBV2 and TRBJ2-3; D may be TRBD2 (5 bases). Trimming pared 6 bases from V and 2 bases from J, leaving 6 bases between. This CDR3 has 12 residues. Germline V gene sequence: CDR1 SNHLY, CDR2 FYNNEI. CDR3 loop: CASSDYTDTQYF. In DNA, the CDR3 is TGTGCCAGCAGCGACTACACAGATACGCAGTATTTT.

Many counts were recorded for this clonotype. V gene TRBV2 combines with J gene TRBJ2-1, with D perhaps matching TRBD2 (5 bases). Germline V gene sequence: CDR1 SNHLY, CDR2 FYNNEI. This CDR3 is 13 amino acids long. V shed 2 bases and J shed 7 bases, with 9 bases lying between them. The CDR3: CASSELALNEQFF. The CDR3 DNA sequence: TGTGCCAGCAGTGAACTAGCTTTGAATGAGCAGTTCTTC. The full variable domain, completed using reference TRBV2 and TRBJ2-1, is EPEVTQTPSHQVTQMGQEVILRCVPISNHLYFYWYRQILGQKVEFLVSFYNNEISEKSEIFDDQFSVERPDGSNFTLKIRSTKLEDSAMYFCASSELALNEQFFGPGTRLTVL.

This clonotype was seen only a few times. This could be a read error, since a much larger clone is one nucleotide away. In DNA form, the CDR3 reads TGTGCCAGCAGCGGAGGGCCACTCTACATTGAGCAGTTCTTC. Its protein product is CASSGGPLYIEQFF. V usage is TRBV11-2 and J usage is TRBJ2-1, with D possibly TRBD2 on 6 matching bases. This CDR3 spans 14 amino acids. Germline assignment: CDR1 SGHAT and CDR2 FQNNGV.

This clonotype occurred many times. The J gene is TRBJ1-1, the V gene TRBV7-9; 7 nucleotides agree with TRBD1. This CDR3 region has 12 residues. From germline, CDR1 is SEHNR and CDR2 FQNEAQ (reference sequence). Germline trimming cut 6 bases from V and 8 bases from J; bases unmatched to any gene: 6. For the CDR3, the DNA is TGTGCCAGCAGTCCACAGGGGCCGGAAGCTTTCTTT. This codes for CASSPQGPEAFF.

This clonotype was recorded at least ten times. Compared with germline, one end of the junction differs, possibly owing to a read error. The chain employs TRBV20-1 and TRBJ2-1, with D perhaps TRBD1 (6 bases). This CDR3 comprises 15 residues. CDR1 and CDR2 (germline): DFQATT, SNEGSKA (reference sequence). The CDR3 protein is CSAGRQALSYNGQFF. In DNA form, the CDR3 reads TGCAGTGCTGGGAGACAGGCCCTCTCCTACAATGGGCAGTTCTTC.

This clonotype was observed a few times. A much more abundant neighbour one base away suggests this may be a read error. The chain combines TRBV20-1 with TRBJ2-7, with 7 positions matching TRBD1. CDR3 length: 13 residues. Trimming took 4 bases from V and 2 from J; bases not matched to a gene: 5. Germline CDR1 reads DFQATT; CDR2 reads SNEGSKA (reference sequence). This CDR3 reads CSAKGAQTYEQYF. The CDR3 nucleotides read TGCAGTGCTAAGGGGGCACAAACCTACGAGCAGTACTTC.

Many counts were recorded for this clonotype. The chain has TRBV6-6 and TRBJ2-4; 12 nucleotides line up with TRBD2. This CDR3 is 14 amino acids long. Germline CDR1 and CDR2: MNHNY and SVGAGI (reference sequence). With 7 bases clipped from V and 7 bases from J, the junction kept 5 bases outside the gene matches. The DNA for the CDR3 is TGTGCCAGCACCCCTAGCGGGAGGGGTAACATTCAGTACTTC. Its translation is CASTPSGRGNIQYF.

This clonotype has at least ten counts. The chain has TRBV18 and TRBJ2-1, with 7 bases matching TRBD1. Germline V CDR1 and CDR2: KGHSH, LQKENI. With 2 bases clipped from V and 9 bases from J, the junction kept 7 bases outside the gene matches. There are 14 residues in the CDR3. Here the CDR3 reads CASSPNTGAGEQFF. The CDR3 nucleotides read TGTGCCAGCTCACCAAACACAGGGGCGGGTGAGCAGTTCTTC. The whole variable domain, remainder taken from reference TRBV18 and TRBJ2-1, is NAGVMQNPRHLVRRRGQEARLRCSPMKGHSHVYWYRQLPEEGLKFMVYLQKENIIDESGMPKERFSAEFPKEGPSILRIQQVVRGDSAAYFCASSPNTGAGEQFFGPGTRLTVL.

This clonotype has ten or more counts. The chain has TRBV28 and TRBJ2-7; TRBD2 might be the D (7 bases). In germline, CDR1 is MDHEN, CDR2 SYDVKM. The CDR3 extends over 16 amino acids. The V and J ends lost 7 bases and 6 bases respectively, with 25 bases between them. CDR3 loop: CASIHRGKAGASEQYF. CDR3 nucleotides: TGTGCCAGCATTCACCGAGGAAAGGCGGGGGCAAGCGAGCAGTACTTC.

This rearrangement joins TRBV28 to TRBJ2-7; D tentatively fits TRBD1 or TRBD2 (5 bases each). Germline V CDR1 and CDR2: MDHEN, SYDVKM. The V end was cut by 2 bases, the J end by 5 bases, with 13 bases between. The CDR3 has 14 amino acids. The CDR3 region has the DNA TGTGCCAGCAGTTTAACCGGGGCGTGGAACGAGCAGTACTTC. It translates to CASSLTGAWNEQYF.

This clonotype has a count of ten or more. This chain uses TRBV7-9 with TRBJ2-5; no clear D gene. This CDR3 contains 12 residues. Germline lookup yields CDR1 SEHNR and CDR2 FQNEAQ (reference sequence). V shed 3 bases and J shed 7 bases, with 9 bases lying between them. The CDR3 sequence: CASSLDVGTQYF. In DNA form, the CDR3 reads TGTGCCAGCAGCTTGGACGTGGGGACCCAGTACTTC.

This clonotype has a handful of counts. This could be a read error, since a much larger clone is one nucleotide away. V is TRBV7-2 and J is TRBJ1-1; TRBD1 is a possible D gene (5 bases). Trimming stripped 2 bases from V and 3 bases from J, with 13 bases between. The CDR3 has 15 amino acids. CDR1 is SGHTA, CDR2 FQGNSA, per germline. This CDR3 is CASSLLGHLYTEAFF. CDR3 DNA: TGTGCCAGCAGCTTATTAGGACATTTGTACACTGAAGCTTTCTTT.

About this clonotype itself: This sequence may be a read error, since a much larger clone differs from it by one base. V and J are TRBV29-1 and TRBJ2-5, with D perhaps TRBD2 (6 bases). CDR3 length equals 13 residues. Germline-derived CDR1 and CDR2 are SQVTM and ANQGSEA. V dropped 4 bases and J dropped 10 bases, with 19 bases sitting between them. CDR3 DNA sequence: TGCAGCGTTGGACCCCCGATCCTCGGGGGCCAGTACTTC. The encoded protein is CSVGPPILGGQYF. The complete variable domain, with remaining parts taken from reference TRBV29-1 and TRBJ2-5, reads SAVISQKPSRDICQRGTSLTIQCQVDSQVTMMFWYRQQPGQSLTLIATANQGSEATYESGFVIDKFPISRPNLTFSTLTVSNMSPEDSSIYLCSVGPPILGGQYFGPGTRLLVL.

This clonotype was counted at least ten times. The V and J genes are TRBV20-1 and TRBJ2-1, with 11 bases that match TRBD2. The junction had 1 base not matched to a gene; V was cut back by 0 bases and J by 6 bases. CDR1 DFQATT and CDR2 SNEGSKA come from the germline V gene (reference sequence). The CDR3 runs to 14 residues. The chain's CDR3 is CSARDSGRVNEQFF. The CDR3 DNA reads TGCAGTGCTAGAGATAGCGGGAGGGTCAATGAGCAGTTCTTC.

This clonotype was seen at least ten times. The chain employs TRBV9 and TRBJ2-7, with D hard to call. The CDR3 runs to 14 residues. Germline CDR1 is SGDLS and CDR2 is YYNGEE. V lost 5 bases to trimming and J lost 4 bases, with 16 bases between them. CDR3: CASSPFDRQYEQYF. The CDR3, as DNA: TGTGCCAGCAGTCCCTTCGACCGGCAATACGAGCAGTACTTC.

Many counts were recorded for this clonotype. The chain has TRBV7-9 and TRBJ2-2; 7 bases map to TRBD2. Germline trimming cut 2 bases from V and 2 bases from J; bases unmatched to any gene: 2. The germline V gene encodes CDR1 SEHNR and CDR2 FQNEAQ (reference sequence). The length of the CDR3 is 15 residues. The CDR3 DNA reads TGTGCCAGCAGCTTATCTAGCGGAAACACCGGGGAGCTGTTTTTT. As protein: CASSLSSGNTGELFF.

Regarding this clonotype: This may arise from a read error, as a much more abundant clone is one base away. The chain couples TRBV7-2 to TRBJ1-6; possibly TRBD1 for D (6 bases). This CDR3 has 14 residues. Germline-derived CDR1 and CDR2 are SGHTA and FQGNSA. The CDR3 loop is CASSPGHYSSPLHF. CDR3 DNA: TGTGCCAGCAGCCCGGGACACTATAGTTCACCCCTCCACTTT.